Each of the 19 T cell receptor beta chains below was sequenced from the same sample in a study of cytomegalovirus exposure and HLA in healthy donors. With 60 Vbeta and 13 Jbeta primers, the PCR was carried out. The table came from immunoSEQ multiplex PCR; TCRdb's copy has only in-frame clones and leaves some out. The data contain about 100,000 clones, approximately 76% of them singletons. The sequenced sample consisted of PBMCs. The receptors come from a woman aged 55-70 years in good health and CMV-seropositive.

This chain uses TRBV19 with TRBJ1-2; tentative D call: TRBD1 (6 bases). The CDR3 contains 13 residues. V shed 3 bases and J shed 7 bases, with 12 bases lying between them. The germline CDR1 and CDR2 sequences are LNHDA and SQIVND (reference sequence). CDR3 amino acids: CASSIVQGGGYTF. In nucleotides, the CDR3 is TGTGCCAGTAGTATTGTACAGGGTGGTGGCTACACCTTC.

The chain uses TRBV28 and TRBJ2-6; TRBD1 is a possible D gene (6 bases). Germline CDR1 is MDHEN and CDR2 is SYDVKM. The CDR3 spans 19 residues. V lost 3 bases to trimming and J lost 1 base, with 19 bases between them. The CDR3, as DNA: TGTGCCAGCAGTTTCACCTCTACAGGGTTCGGATCTGGGGCCAACGTCCTGACTTTC. This translates into CASSFTSTGFGSGANVLTF.

This clone appeared a few times. This chain uses TRBV7-9 with TRBJ1-5; 8 bases map to TRBD1. This CDR3 is 15 amino acids long. V lost 1 base, J lost 9 bases, and 8 bases stayed unmatched. Per the germline V gene, CDR1 is SEHNR and CDR2 is FQNEAQ (reference sequence). The CDR3 DNA reads TGTGCCAGCAGCTTAGGGGACAGGACCCTAGGGCCCCAGCATTTT. It specifies CASSLGDRTLGPQHF.

This clone was seen just once. The chain has TRBV5-1 and TRBJ2-5; no definite D call. V was pared by 4 bases and J by 1 base, with 8 bases between. The CDR3 covers 13 residues. Germline V CDR1 and CDR2: SGHRS, YFSETQ. The DNA for the CDR3 is TGCGCCAGCAGCACCACGGGCCAAGAGACCCAGTACTTC. Translating gives CASSTTGQETQYF. Full variable domain (missing parts from reference TRBV5-1 and TRBJ2-5): KAGVTQTPRYLIKTRGQQVTLSCSPISGHRSVSWYQQTPGQGLQFLFEYFSETQRNKGNFPGRFSGRQFSNSRSEMNVSTLELGDSALYLCASSTTGQETQYFGPGTRLLVL.

The chain combines TRBV10-3 with TRBJ1-5; 7 positions match TRBD1. The CDR3 is made up of 14 amino acids. Germline CDR1 is ENHRY and CDR2 is SYGVKD. V shed 4 bases and J 6 bases; nucleotides not matched to a gene: 6. CDR3 coding DNA: TGTGCCATCAGTGTAGACAGGGATTCTCAGCCCCAGCATTTT. Protein: CAISVDRDSQPQHF.

V and J are TRBV30 and TRBJ1-4; TRBD1 agrees at 7 bases. CDR1 and CDR2 from the germline V gene are GTSNPN and SVGIG (reference sequence). Trimming took 0 bases from V and 5 from J; bases not matched to a gene: 3. The CDR3 length is 14 residues. The CDR3 loop reads CAWSVTGINEKLFF. CDR3 sequence (DNA): TGTGCCTGGAGTGTGACAGGGATCAATGAAAAACTGTTTTTT. Full variable domain (rest looked up from reference TRBV30 and TRBJ1-4): SQTIHQWPATLVQPVGSPLSLECTVEGTSNPNLYWYRQAAGRGLQLLFYSVGIGQISSEVPQNLSASRPQDRQFILSSKKLLLSDSGFYLCAWSVTGINEKLFFGSGTQLSVL.

This chain links TRBV6-6 with TRBJ1-5; D remains ambiguous. Germline V gives CDR1 MNHNY, CDR2 SVGAGI (reference sequence). Between the trimmed V and J ends, which lost 5 bases and 3 bases, there was a span of 8 bases. The CDR3 extends over 13 amino acids. The CDR3 sequence is CASSRQYNQPQHF. CDR3 DNA sequence: TGTGCCAGCAGTAGACAATACAATCAGCCCCAGCATTTT.

The chain joins TRBV6-5 to TRBJ2-7; 7 nucleotides line up with TRBD1. V trimming: 5 bases; J trimming: 3 bases; junction bases outside the gene matches: 10. Looked up from germline, CDR1 is MNHEY and CDR2 is SVGAGI. This CDR3 is built from 15 residues. DNA for the CDR3: TGTGCCAGCAGTCCCGCAGGGGGTCGGAGCTACGAGCAGTACTTC. Amino acid sequence: CASSPAGGRSYEQYF.

This clone has just one count. The V call is TRBV11-2, the J call TRBJ1-4; 8 bases fit TRBD1. The germline V gene encodes CDR1 SGHAT and CDR2 FQNNGV. This CDR3 is 15 amino acids long. Trimming cost V 2 bases and J 8 bases; bases outside gene matches: 7. The CDR3 DNA reads as TGTGCCAGCAGCTTAAGTCAGGGGGCAGGAGAAAAACTGTTTTTT. This sequence encodes CASSLSQGAGEKLFF.

The chain is built from TRBV7-2 and TRBJ2-5; 9 nucleotides agree with TRBD2. With the DNA end fitting TRBJ2-7 better, the J assignment may be wrong. CDR3 length: 16 amino acids. Germline CDR1 SGHTA, CDR2 FQGNSA. This CDR3 is CASSSRLGGRAYEQYF. DNA of the CDR3: TGTGCCAGCAGCTCGAGATTAGGCGGGAGGGCCTACGAGCAGTACTTC.

The chain employs TRBV18 and TRBJ2-7, with D hard to call. The V and J ends lost 4 bases and 0 bases respectively, with 10 bases between them. CDR1 is KGHSH, CDR2 LQKENI, per germline. The CDR3 runs 14 residues. This CDR3 is CASSLSTFSYEQYF. CDR3 in DNA: TGTGCCAGCTCACTCAGTACATTCTCCTACGAGCAGTACTTC. The full variable domain, in which reference TRBV18 and TRBJ2-7 provide the parts outside the CDR3, is NAGVMQNPRHLVRRRGQEARLRCSPMKGHSHVYWYRQLPEEGLKFMVYLQKENIIDESGMPKERFSAEFPKEGPSILRIQQVVRGDSAAYFCASSLSTFSYEQYFGPGTRLTVT.

In its sample, this clone was seen once. The chain recombines TRBV7-9 with TRBJ2-2, with 8 bases identical to TRBD2. The CDR3 loop spans 16 amino acids. Germline V CDR1 and CDR2: SEHNR, FQNEAQ (reference sequence). The ends lost 3 bases at V and 6 bases at J; junction bases unmatched: 9. The CDR3 spells CASSFPRAGAPGELFF. CDR3 DNA: TGTGCCAGCAGCTTCCCAAGAGCGGGGGCCCCCGGGGAGCTGTTTTTT.

This chain links TRBV19 with TRBJ1-1, with unresolved D. The CDR3 has 15 amino acids. The germline V gene has CDR1 LNHDA and CDR2 SQIVND (reference sequence). V gave up 5 bases and J gave up 1 base, with 14 bases separating them. The CDR3 here is CASSSPGRGNTEAFF. The CDR3 DNA is TGTGCCAGTAGTTCACCCGGACGGGGGAACACTGAAGCTTTCTTT.

J is TRBJ1-1 and V is TRBV27, with D perhaps TRBD1 (6 bases). Per the germline V gene, CDR1 is MNHEY and CDR2 is SMNVEV (reference sequence). CDR3 length equals 15 residues. V was cut by 3 bases and J by 0 bases, with 11 bases left in between. CDR3 sequence (DNA): TGTGCCAGCAGTTTGGACAGACGGATGAACACTGAAGCTTTCTTT. Its protein is CASSLDRRMNTEAFF.

The V gene is TRBV5-1, the J gene TRBJ2-3, with D uncertain. The germline gives CDR1 SGHRS, CDR2 YFSETQ. V shed 1 base and J shed 0 bases, with 9 bases lying between them. CDR3 length equals 15 residues. CDR3 amino acids: CASSLYGGSTDTQYF. The DNA of the CDR3 is TGCGCCAGCAGCTTGTATGGCGGTAGCACAGATACGCAGTATTTT.

This clone was found a few times. The rearrangement joins TRBV4-1 to TRBJ2-7; 11 bases fit TRBD1. V trimming: 5 bases; J trimming: 3 bases; junction bases outside the gene matches: 6. The CDR3 spans 15 residues. Germline-derived CDR1 and CDR2 are MGHRA and YSYEKL. For the CDR3, the DNA is TGCGCCAGCAGCGGAGGGACAGGGGGAATCTACGAGCAGTACTTC. It translates to CASSGGTGGIYEQYF.

With respect to this clone: The junction and the germline gene differ at one end; a read error may be behind it. The chain uses TRBV28 and TRBJ1-2; D possibly corresponds to TRBD1 (6 bases). The CDR3 consists of 11 residues. Germline CDR1 MDHEN, CDR2 SYDVKM. The DNA of the CDR3 is TGTGCCAGCAGTTTCGAACAGGGCTATACCTTC. This sequence encodes CASSFEQGYTF.

The rearrangement joins TRBV7-3 to TRBJ2-2; 7 bases are shared with TRBD2. V was pared by 5 bases and J by 2 bases, with 14 bases of the junction left unmatched. CDR3 length equals 18 residues. The V gene's germline CDR1 is SGHTA and CDR2 FQGTGA. CDR3: CASSLLPRRTRNTGELFF. CDR3 sequence (DNA): TGTGCCAGCAGCCTCCTTCCCCGAAGGACTAGAAACACCGGGGAGCTGTTTTTT.

The rearrangement links TRBV7-6 to TRBJ1-1, with 9 bases matching TRBD1. The V gene's germline CDR1 is SGHVS and CDR2 FNYEAQ. There are 14 residues in the CDR3. Unmatched junction bases numbered 9, after V lost 6 bases and J lost 7 bases. This chain's CDR3 is CASSQRQGGNEAFF. Written as DNA, the CDR3 is TGTGCCAGCAGTCAACGACAGGGGGGTAATGAAGCTTTCTTT.